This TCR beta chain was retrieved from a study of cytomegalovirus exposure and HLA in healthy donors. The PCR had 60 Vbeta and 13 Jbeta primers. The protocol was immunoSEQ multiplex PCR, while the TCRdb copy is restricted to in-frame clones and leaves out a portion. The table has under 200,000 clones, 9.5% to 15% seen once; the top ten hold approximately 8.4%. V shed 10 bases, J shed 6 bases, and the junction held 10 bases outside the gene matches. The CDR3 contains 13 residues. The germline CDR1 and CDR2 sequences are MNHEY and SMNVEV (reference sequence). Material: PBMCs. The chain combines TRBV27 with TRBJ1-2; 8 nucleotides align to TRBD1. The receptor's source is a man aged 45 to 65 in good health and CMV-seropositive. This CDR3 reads CATRQGIRDGYTF. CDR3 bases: TGTGCCACTAGACAGGGGATTAGGGATGGCTACACCTTC.